This T cell receptor (beta chain) was documented in a study of CD4 T cells in relation to SARS-CoV-2 and coronaviruses. This clone was found a few times. Its antigen remains unidentified. Assay used: immunoSEQ multiplex PCR; TCRdb lists only in-frame clones, some missing. The sample has nearly 25,000 clones, around 70% seen once. The CDR3 totals 12 residues. Trimming stripped 3 bases from V and 9 bases from J, with 10 bases between. Germline V gives CDR1 SGHRS, CDR2 YFSETQ. The unexposed donors gave CD4+ T cells in about 2011-2019, prior to COVID-19. The cells were cultured for approximately 10 days before CD4+ T cells were isolated.

The sequenced sample consisted of CD4+ T cells from PBMCs, cultured in vitro. The rearrangement uses TRBV5-1 and TRBJ2-1, with D maybe TRBD2 (5 bases). This TCR was sampled from a human donor in good health. As DNA, the CDR3 is TGCGCCAGCAGCTCCGGCGGAGGTGAGCAGTTCTTC. This translates into CASSSGGGEQFF. Using reference TRBV5-1 and TRBJ2-1 for the parts outside the CDR3, the full variable domain is KAGVTQTPRYLIKTRGQQVTLSCSPISGHRSVSWYQQTPGQGLQFLFEYFSETQRNKGNFPGRFSGRQFSNSRSEMNVSTLELGDSALYLCASSSGGGEQFFGPGTRLTVL.